These T cell receptor beta chains were read from a single sample in a study of OX40 agonist ivuxolimab in advanced cancers. Some clones are missing from TCRdb's copy, which holds only in-frame ones; the method was immunoSEQ multiplex PCR. The profile covers around 84,000 clones, with approximately 90% appearing a single time and around 0.18% taken by the ten largest. The input for sequencing was CD4+ or CD8+ T cells sorted from blood, taken in a trial of the OX40 agonist ivuxolimab. These receptors all stem from an adult with an advanced solid tumor such as melanoma, head and neck, liver or kidney cancer. Each CDR3 is given with its conserved first and last residue. A D gene is named only where the DNA matches it firmly. Some rows mark clone size as missing; the rest say once, few, many or name a class of expanded clone.

d_gene | j_gene | abundance | v_gene | CDR3aa | CDR3nt
TRBD1 | TRBJ1-2 | - | TRBV5-1 | CASSRGQGAYGYTF | TGCGCCAGCAGTAGGGGACAGGGGGCCTATGGCTACACCTTC
- | TRBJ2-1 | once | TRBV28 | CASSHPYEQFF | TGTGCCAGCAGTCACCCCTATGAGCAGTTCTTC
- | TRBJ1-2 | - | TRBV6-1 | CASKGGFLHGYTF | TGTGCCAGCAAGGGGGGGTTCTTGCATGGCTACACCTTC
- | TRBJ1-2 | - | TRBV4-1 | CASSQEGTSAGYGYTF | TGCGCCAGCAGCCAAGAGGGGACCTCGGCGGGCTATGGCTACACCTTC
- | TRBJ1-2 | - | TRBV5-1 | CASSPTGDSYGYTF | TGCGCCAGCAGCCCGACAGGTGATAGCTATGGCTACACCTTC
- | TRBJ1-5 | - | TRBV5-1 | CASSLDPGGNQPQHF | TGCGCCAGCAGCTTGGATCCGGGAGGCAATCAGCCCCAGCATTTT
- | TRBJ1-2 | - | TRBV7-8 | CASSPLLGGYTF | TGTGCCAGCAGCCCGCTACTAGGGGGCTACACCTTC
- | TRBJ2-2 | - | TRBV2 | CASKRDGSTNTGELFF | TGTGCCAGCAAACGGGACGGATCCACGAACACCGGGGAGCTGTTTTTT
- | TRBJ1-2 | - | TRBV5-1 | CASSFIANFPYGYTF | TGCGCCAGCAGCTTTATTGCAAACTTTCCCTATGGCTACACCTTC
- | TRBJ2-7 | - | TRBV30 | CAWSPGGGGGIVQYF | TGTGCCTGGAGTCCCGGGGGAGGGGGAGGTATCGTGCAGTACTTC
- | TRBJ1-2 | - | TRBV5-6 | CASSLNDRPSGLYGYTF | TGTGCCAGCAGCTTGAATGACAGGCCTAGCGGTCTCTATGGCTACACCTTC
TRBD1 | TRBJ2-2 | - | TRBV11-3 | CASSLGTGDTGELFF | TGTGCCAGCAGCCTTGGGACAGGGGACACCGGGGAGCTGTTTTTT
- | TRBJ1-1 | - | TRBV5-6 | CASSLVGTNTEAFF | TGTGCCAGCAGCTTGGTGGGGACGAACACTGAAGCTTTCTTT
TRBD2 | TRBJ2-5 | few | TRBV5-1 | CASSPPGGRLETQYF | TGCGCCAGCAGCCCCCCGGGGGGGAGGTTAGAGACCCAGTACTTC
- | TRBJ1-3 | - | TRBV6-1 | CATGRDPSGNTIYF | TGTGCCACCGGCCGGGACCCCTCTGGAAACACCATATATTTT
- | TRBJ2-7 | once | TRBV6-1 | CASTGVARYEQYF | TGTGCCAGCACTGGGGTGGCAAGGTACGAGCAGTACTTC
- | TRBJ1-1 | once | TRBV5-1 | CASSSMSRNTEAFF | TGCGCCAGCAGCTCCATGTCCCGGAACACTGAAGCTTTCTTT
TRBD1 | TRBJ2-7 | - | TRBV5-4 | CASSSGQGAYEQYF | TGTGCCAGCAGCTCCGGACAGGGGGCTTACGAGCAGTACTTC